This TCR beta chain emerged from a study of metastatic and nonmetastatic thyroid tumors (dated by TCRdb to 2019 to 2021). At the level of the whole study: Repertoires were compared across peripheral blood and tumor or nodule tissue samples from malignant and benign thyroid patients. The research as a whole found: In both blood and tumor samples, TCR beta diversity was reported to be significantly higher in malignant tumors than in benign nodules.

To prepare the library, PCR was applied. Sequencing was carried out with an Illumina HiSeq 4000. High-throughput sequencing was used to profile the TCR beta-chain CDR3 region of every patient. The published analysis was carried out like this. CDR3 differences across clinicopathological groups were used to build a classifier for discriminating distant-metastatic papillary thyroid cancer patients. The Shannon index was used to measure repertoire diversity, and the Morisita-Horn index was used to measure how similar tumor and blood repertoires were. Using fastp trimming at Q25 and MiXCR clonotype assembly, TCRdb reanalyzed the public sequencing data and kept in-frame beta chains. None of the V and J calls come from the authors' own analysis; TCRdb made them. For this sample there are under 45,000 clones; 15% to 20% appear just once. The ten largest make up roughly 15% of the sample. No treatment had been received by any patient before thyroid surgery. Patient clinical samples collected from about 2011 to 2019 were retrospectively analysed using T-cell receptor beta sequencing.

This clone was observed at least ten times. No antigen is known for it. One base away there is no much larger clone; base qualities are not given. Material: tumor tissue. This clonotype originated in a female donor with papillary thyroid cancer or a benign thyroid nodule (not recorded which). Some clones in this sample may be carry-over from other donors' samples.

The CDR3 region reads CASSLAGHWSGNTIYF. The sequence in DNA is TGTGCCAGCAGTTTAGCGGGACATTGGTCTGGAAACACCATATATTTT. The sequence joins TRBV28 to TRBJ1-3; TRBD1 is perhaps the D gene, given 6 matching bases. A distance of 12 bases separates the germline ends of V and J, which lose 2 bases and 1 base respectively. The germline V gene specifies MDHEN as CDR1 and SYDVKM as CDR2. The CDR3 measures 16 amino acids from cysteine to phenylalanine. Solely the CDR3 DNA is kept, with 48 bases framed from the first base.